This T cell receptor (beta chain) was observed in a study of blood T cell repertoires in COVID-19. At the level of the study: The samples span acute and convalescent COVID-19 from the United States, Italy and Spain.

In the authors' methods: Reference gene primer amplification gave nucleated cell count estimates. The table came from immunoSEQ multiplex PCR; TCRdb's copy has only in-frame clones and leaves some out. That table supplies the V and J calls and clone size; D and trimming were determined from the DNA. The data show under 50,000 clones, around nine tenths seen once. Looked up from germline, CDR1 is ENHRY and CDR2 is SYGVKD. CDR3 length: 17 amino acids. Trimming removed 0 bases from V and 0 bases from J, with 12 bases in between. The clonotype was recovered from a man aged 45-60 years with active COVID-19. V and J are TRBV10-3 and TRBJ2-4, with TRBD1 as a possible D gene (7 bases). The sequenced sample was peripheral blood. The chain's CDR3 is CAISESGGGLAKNIQYF. In DNA, the CDR3 is TGTGCCATCAGTGAGTCCGGAGGGGGCCTAGCCAAAAACATTCAGTACTTC.